The 26 T cell receptor beta chains presented below share a single source sample, sequenced in a study of radiotherapy plus CTLA-4 blockade in lung cancer. The repertoire was sequenced with immunoSEQ multiplex PCR; TCRdb's copy has only in-frame clones and lacks some. The profile shows roughly 100,000 clones, roughly four fifths of them singletons. The material sequenced was peripheral blood, taken from a patient treated with radiotherapy plus ipilimumab. The receptors derive from a human donor with non-small cell lung cancer that progressed on radiotherapy plus ipilimumab.

V gene TRBV2 combines with J gene TRBJ2-7; 12 nucleotides agree with TRBD2. With V trimmed by 7 bases and J by 5 bases, 9 bases remained unmatched. This CDR3 is built from 15 residues. Germline loops: CDR1 SNHLY, CDR2 FYNNEI. CDR3 nucleotides: TGTGCCAGCACTACGACTAGCGGGAGTATGGACGAGCAGTACTTC. It yields the protein CASTTTSGSMDEQYF.

The chain carries TRBV18 and TRBJ2-3; a possible D gene is TRBD2 (5 bases). The CDR3 length is 15 residues. V shed 0 bases and J shed 5 bases, with 12 bases lying between them. Germline V gene lookup returns CDR1 KGHSH and CDR2 LQKENI. The CDR3 nucleotides read TGTGCCAGCTCACCACCCTCTCGCGCGGGAGATACGCAGTATTTT. It yields the protein CASSPPSRAGDTQYF.

The chain combines TRBV5-1 with TRBJ2-1; TRBD1 matches 7 bases. CDR1 SGHRS and CDR2 YFSETQ come from the germline V gene. The CDR3 sequence is 17 residues long. Trimming at V came to 2 bases and at J to 4 bases, leaving 12 bases not matched to a gene. CDR3 in DNA: TGCGCCAGCAGCTTAGATGGGGGACAGTCGACATACAATGAGCAGTTCTTC. Its translation: CASSLDGGQSTYNEQFF.

The V call is TRBV5-1, the J call TRBJ1-1; maybe TRBD1 (6 bases). The CDR3 has 14 amino acids. V lost 5 bases, J lost 1 base, and 12 bases lay in between. The germline V gene has CDR1 SGHRS and CDR2 YFSETQ. As DNA, the CDR3 is TGCGCCAGCAGAACGGACAGACCGAACACTGAAGCTTTCTTT. The encoded protein is CASRTDRPNTEAFF. The full variable domain, completed using reference TRBV5-1 and TRBJ1-1, is KAGVTQTPRYLIKTRGQQVTLSCSPISGHRSVSWYQQTPGQGLQFLFEYFSETQRNKGNFPGRFSGRQFSNSRSEMNVSTLELGDSALYLCASRTDRPNTEAFFGQGTRLTVV.

V and J are TRBV5-1 and TRBJ2-1; 11 bases agree with TRBD2. The CDR3 loop spans 20 amino acids. Germline lookup yields CDR1 SGHRS and CDR2 YFSETQ. The ends lost 3 bases at V and 0 bases at J; junction bases unmatched: 14. The CDR3 DNA reads as TGCGCCAGCAGCTCCCGACGTTTAGCGGGAGGGCCCAGCTCCTACAATGAGCAGTTCTTC. Translation: CASSSRRLAGGPSSYNEQFF.

The V and J genes are TRBV29-1 and TRBJ2-5, with TRBD2 matching over 10 bases. Unmatched junction bases numbered 24, after V lost 3 bases and J lost 2 bases. The germline V gene encodes CDR1 SQVTM and CDR2 ANQGSEA. The CDR3 totals 21 residues. As DNA, the CDR3 is TGCAGCGTTGATGCACTAGCGGGAAACACCACCCTAACCATCGCACAAGAGACCCAGTACTTC. The encoded protein is CSVDALAGNTTLTIAQETQYF.

The rearrangement uses TRBV13 and TRBJ2-3; TRBD2 matches 9 bases. Per the germline V gene, CDR1 is PRHDT and CDR2 is FYEKMQ (reference sequence). This CDR3 comprises 13 residues. Trimming at V came to 8 bases and at J to 4 bases, leaving 4 bases not matched to a gene. CDR3 bases: TGTGCCAGCGGCCTAGCGGGACCAGATACGCAGTATTTT. Translated, it gives CASGLAGPDTQYF.

Turning to this clone: The identical CDR3 is also encoded by other nucleotide sequences in the sample. The CDR3 nucleotides read TGTGCCAGTAATTGGGCCTACGAGCAGTACGTC. Amino acids: CASNWAYEQYV. This chain uses TRBV2 with TRBJ2-7; D not resolved. CDR1 and CDR2 (germline): SNHLY, FYNNEI. The CDR3 is made up of 11 amino acids. V lost 9 bases and J lost 2, with 8 bases in between.

A few counts support this clone. The V call is TRBV6-1, the J call TRBJ1-1, with D uncertain. Germline CDR1 is MNHNS and CDR2 is SASEGT. V lost 5 bases and J lost 5, with 12 bases in between. This CDR3 region has 13 residues. The chain's CDR3 is CASSLTFDTEAFF. CDR3 nucleotides: TGTGCCAGCAGTCTCACATTTGATACTGAAGCTTTCTTT.

The J gene is TRBJ1-2, the V gene TRBV30, with no clear D. V lost 0 bases and J lost 0, with 8 bases in between. CDR3 length: 14 residues. CDR1 and CDR2 from the germline V gene are GTSNPN and SVGIG (reference sequence). Written as DNA, the CDR3 is TGTGCCTGGAGTGTGGGCAAGGCTAACTATGGCTACACCTTC. This translates into CAWSVGKANYGYTF.

The genes are TRBV29-1 and TRBJ2-7; D gene uncertain. Germline V lookup: CDR1 SQVTM, CDR2 ANQGSEA. Trimming left V 4 bases short and J 4 bases short, with 8 bases between. There are 11 residues in the CDR3. CDR3 protein: CSVGEGYEQYF. The CDR3 nucleotides read TGCAGCGTTGGCGAAGGGTACGAGCAGTACTTC.

V gene TRBV19 combines with J gene TRBJ2-5, with TRBD1 matching 7 bases. The germline gives CDR1 LNHDA, CDR2 SQIVND (reference sequence). The CDR3 spans 14 residues. Trimming took 3 bases from V and 6 from J; bases not matched to a gene: 7. CDR3: CASSISGTAKTQYF. CDR3 nucleotide sequence: TGTGCCAGTAGTATCTCCGGGACAGCAAAGACCCAGTACTTC.

V and J are TRBV4-2 and TRBJ2-2; maybe TRBD2 (6 bases). The CDR3 consists of 17 residues. Per germline, CDR1 LGHNA and CDR2 YNFKEQ. The V and J ends lost 0 bases and 7 bases respectively, with 18 bases between them. The CDR3 loop is CASSQEGGGAGGGELFF. CDR3 DNA sequence: TGTGCCAGCAGCCAAGAGGGCGGCGGGGCCGGTGGCGGGGAGCTGTTTTTT.

J is TRBJ2-1 and V is TRBV27; 8 bases line up with TRBD2. The CDR3 is made up of 16 amino acids. V was clipped by 5 bases and J by 4 bases; unmatched bases: 10. Germline loops: CDR1 MNHEY, CDR2 SMNVEV (reference sequence). CDR3 nucleotide sequence: TGTGCCAGCAGTACCCGGGGGGGTAGAAATTACAATGAGCAGTTCTTC. Protein product: CASSTRGGRNYNEQFF.

This clone has a single count. The rearrangement links TRBV6-1 to TRBJ1-2; 8 nucleotides align to TRBD1. This CDR3 has 13 residues. Germline CDR1 MNHNS, CDR2 SASEGT. With 5 bases clipped from V and 4 bases from J, the junction kept 3 bases outside the gene matches. The DNA for the CDR3 is TGTGCCAGCAGTCCGGGACAGGTCTATGGCTACACCTTC. This gives the protein CASSPGQVYGYTF.

The chain uses TRBV12-1 and TRBJ2-1; whether TRBD2, the table's D call, matches the DNA was not checked. TRBV12-1 is assigned pseudogene status. The CDR3 contains 15 residues. DNA for the CDR3: TGTGCCAGCAGCACAGGACTAGCGGGAGGGAATGAGCAGTTCTTC. Residues: CASSTGLAGGNEQFF.

This sequence joins TRBV7-8 and TRBJ2-1, with 10 bases aligning to TRBD1. This CDR3 contains 15 residues. J gave up 7 bases and V 5 bases, and 8 bases lay outside the gene matches. Germline CDR1 SGHVS, CDR2 FQNEAQ. The CDR3 nucleotides read TGTGCCAGCAGCGACCGACAGGGGGCGAGGAATGAGCAGTTCTTC. Amino acid sequence: CASSDRQGARNEQFF.

The chain recombines TRBV2 with TRBJ1-2; 8 bases are a match to TRBD1. Trimming cost V 7 bases and J 3 bases; bases outside gene matches: 10. Germline lookup yields CDR1 SNHLY and CDR2 FYNNEI. The CDR3 covers 15 residues. CDR3 DNA: TGTGCCAGCACGGGTTATCCGGGACAGGACTATGGCTACACCTTC. Amino acids: CASTGYPGQDYGYTF.

The J gene is TRBJ1-3, the V gene TRBV9; the D gene is possibly TRBD1 (5 bases). The CDR3 contains 15 residues. Trimming shortened V by 0 bases and J by 0 bases, and 7 bases separated the two germline ends. From germline, CDR1 is SGDLS and CDR2 YYNGEE. The CDR3 DNA follows: TGTGCCAGCAGCGTAGCAGGGATCTCTGGAAACACCATATATTTT. Encoded protein: CASSVAGISGNTIYF.

The gene calls are TRBV19 and TRBJ1-5; 7 bases match TRBD1. Germline values: CDR1 LNHDA, CDR2 SQIVND (reference sequence). J lost 3 bases, V lost 7 bases, and 9 bases had no gene match. The CDR3 totals 15 residues. CDR3 protein: CASTRTGVINQPQHF. In DNA, the CDR3 is TGTGCCAGTACCAGAACAGGGGTAATCAATCAGCCCCAGCATTTT.

The V call is TRBV27, the J call TRBJ2-5; 7 bases fit TRBD2. The CDR3 has 13 residues. The germline gives CDR1 MNHEY, CDR2 SMNVEV (reference sequence). J lost 4 bases, V lost 6 bases, and 5 bases had no gene match. The CDR3 is CASRGGFVETQYF. The CDR3 DNA is TGTGCCAGCAGGGGAGGGTTCGTAGAGACCCAGTACTTC.

This clone has only a few counts. This chain uses TRBV11-3 with TRBJ2-5; 9 bases align to TRBD1. V trimming: 1 base; J trimming: 3 bases; junction bases outside the gene matches: 3. Germline V gene lookup returns CDR1 SGHNT and CDR2 YENEEA. The CDR3 extends over 15 amino acids. CDR3 DNA: TGTGCCAGCAGCTTAGGGGGACAGGGAAAAGAGACCCAGTACTTC. Residues: CASSLGGQGKETQYF.

V usage is TRBV7-8 and J usage is TRBJ2-7, with D unclear. Germline CDR1 reads SGHVS; CDR2 reads FQNEAQ. V gave up 3 bases and J gave up 5 bases, with 8 bases separating them. The CDR3 covers 12 residues. The CDR3 DNA reads as TGTGCCAGCAGCTTCGGTTGGGACGAGCAGTACTTC. This codes for CASSFGWDEQYF.

The chain combines TRBV30 with TRBJ1-2; maybe TRBD1 (5 bases). The V and J ends lost 4 bases and 7 bases respectively, with 19 bases between them. Per the germline V gene, CDR1 is GTSNPN and CDR2 is SVGIG (reference sequence). This CDR3 comprises 14 residues. As DNA, the CDR3 is TGTGCCTGGACCTTCTTCACCGACAGCCGTGGCTACACCTTC. It codes for CAWTFFTDSRGYTF.

This chain joins TRBV2 and TRBJ2-1, with 13 bases fitting TRBD2. The CDR3 totals 15 residues. With V trimmed by 6 bases and J by 9 bases, 8 bases remained unmatched. The germline V gene encodes CDR1 SNHLY and CDR2 FYNNEI. CDR3 in DNA: TGTGCCAGCAGCGACGGGACTAGCGGGATTGCTGAGCAGTTCTTC. Protein sequence: CASSDGTSGIAEQFF.

The V and J genes are TRBV11-2 and TRBJ2-7; D possibly corresponds to TRBD1 (6 bases). CDR3 size: 14 residues. The germline V gene encodes CDR1 SGHAT and CDR2 FQNNGV. Trimming removed 0 bases from V and 7 bases from J, with 13 bases in between. CDR3 in DNA: TGTGCCAGCAGCTTAGATCCCGGCAGGGGTGAGCAGTACGTC. Its protein product is CASSLDPGRGEQYV.